The T cell receptor (beta chain) described here comes from a study of post-analysis software for immune sequencing data. Whole-study context: Relapsing-remitting, secondary progressive and progressive-relapsing courses of multiple sclerosis were included.

Study observations and caveats: Batch-mates among the samples co-clustered strongly by F measure. The five TRBV segments detected at higher frequency in patients than in controls included TRBV5-6, TRBV5-1 and TRBV20-1. Compared against controls, patients with multiple sclerosis displayed significantly lower normalized Chao1 diversity.

The TCR beta cDNA libraries carried unique molecular identifiers. Roughly 500,000 cDNA molecules were obtained from roughly 1 to 10 million T cells. TCRdb called the PCR reads again in MiXCR, with one record for every CDR3 protein. Among approximately 360,000 distinct CDR3 sequences listed, about a third were seen once. The V gene's germline CDR1 is DFQATT and CDR2 SNEGSKA (reference sequence). The V gene end was trimmed by 7 bases and the J gene end by 4 bases; junction bases not matched to a gene: 11. The CDR3 runs 15 residues. A few counts support this clonotype. Its antigen is undetermined. The receptor was isolated from a girl under 18 with multiple sclerosis. Material: blood. The V call is TRBV20-1, the J call TRBJ1-1; TRBD1 matches 11 bases. The CDR3 sequence: CSVSAGQGGSTEAFF. CDR3 coding DNA: TGCAGTGTTTCCGCGGGACAGGGGGGAAGCACTGAAGCTTTCTTT.